This T cell receptor beta chain was identified in a study of blood T cells in healthy people across ages. The second PCR ran roughly 7 to 11 cycles with a sample-barcoded 5' primer and J-beta primers. TCRdb reanalysed the 5' RACE reads using MiXCR and keeps one entry per CDR3 protein. This sample has 540,000 or so distinct CDR3 sequences, with roughly 28% found just once. The germline V gene has CDR1 SNHLY and CDR2 FYNNEI. The CDR3 spans 13 residues. Trimming cost V 5 bases and J 10 bases; bases outside gene matches: 7. This clonotype was observed a handful of times. The receptor's source is a woman in her 70s in good health. The V and J genes are TRBV2 and TRBJ2-2; TRBD1 matches 7 bases. Sequenced: blood. The CDR3 DNA reads TGTGCCAGCAGTACAGACAGGGTGGTGGAGCTGTTTTTT. It encodes CASSTDRVVELFF.